This T cell receptor (beta chain) was identified during a study of T-cell memory formation after mild COVID-19. Study-level background: Largely donor-specific TCR clusters were found.

Ten or more counts support this clonotype. Its antigen is as yet unknown. TCRdb itself ran the 5' RACE reads through MiXCR, one entry per CDR3 protein. Altogether hundreds of thousands of distinct CDR3 sequences are present, more than 15% being singletons, with the ten largest covering approximately 20%. The study, taken as a whole, reports: The main location of contracting CD4+ clones was CM and EM, and that of contracting CD8+ clones was EMRA. Contracting clones, day 15 to 85, had balanced CD4/CD8, and later expanders favored CD4+.

CDR3 length: 15 amino acids. Germline trimming cut 4 bases from V and 4 bases from J; bases unmatched to any gene: 10. Per the germline V gene, CDR1 is SGHTA and CDR2 is FQGNSA. The chain combines TRBV7-2 with TRBJ2-7; 7 nucleotides align to TRBD2. The receptor's source is a man younger than 35 who had mild COVID-19 (a few samples of this study predate the infection). Cell type and time point are not known. Sequencing was carried out using PBMCs or a T cell subset sorted from them (not recorded which). In DNA, the CDR3 is TGTGCCAGCAGCTACGAGGGCGGGGGAAATTACGAGCAGTACTTC. Its protein is CASSYEGGGNYEQYF. The entire variable domain, with the rest obtained from reference TRBV7-2 and TRBJ2-7, is as follows: GAGVSQSPSNKVTEKGKDVELRCDPISGHTALYWYRQSLGQGLEFLIYFQGNSAPDKSGLPSDRFSAERTGGSVSTLTIQRTQQEDSAVYLCASSYEGGGNYEQYFGPGTRLTVT.